This T cell receptor beta chain was obtained from a study of regulatory T cells in long-lasting Graves disease (dated by TCRdb to the early 2020s). In terms of the full investigation: Newly diagnosed Graves' disease patients had taken antithyroid drugs for less than 3 months. The study was conducted in China and was registered as a clinical trial. A total of roughly 35 samples underwent TCR sequencing: about 13 from persistent and roughly 20 from newly diagnosed Graves' disease patients. This study used TCR sequencing and RNA sequencing of peripheral blood to compare persistent Graves' disease patients against newly diagnosed Graves' disease patients.

The sample's time point, from its label and the paper: newly diagnosed GD, antithyroid drugs for less than 3 months. RNA was extracted from PBMCs in TRIzol for both TCR sequencing and RNA sequencing. The diagnosis of Graves' disease followed American Thyroid Association guidelines. Recruitment of patients was carried out at an endocrinology department in Xi'an, China. Each patient gave 9 to 10 milliliters of peripheral blood, collected in an EDTA anticoagulant tube. Ficoll Paque Plus density gradient separation was used to isolate PBMCs, and no additional T cell sorting was done. An Agilent 2100 Bioanalyzer and agarose gel were used to check RNA quality, while a NanoDrop 2000 measured RNA concentration. The method was multiplex PCR. Sequencing took place on an Illumina HiSeq 4000. iRepertoire HTBI primers and Arm-PCR amplification of CDR3 regions were used to construct TCR beta libraries. Before sequencing, the PCR products went through gel purification. Concerning the study's data processing: Gene usage analysis of CDR3 amino acid clonotypes used the 62 TRBV and approximately 13 TRBJ segments found across samples. COPE and FqMerger were used to merge filtered high-quality paired reads into contigs. Contigs were aligned with BLAST to IMGT TRBV, TRBD and TRBJ reference genes, and CDR3 was defined per IMGT. Any clonotype with a frequency above 0.1% was counted as a highly expanded clone. Shannon entropy was used to measure repertoire diversity, and the Gini coefficient was used to measure V-J evenness. Clonotypes shared by more than one individual were considered public. In-frame beta chains were kept once TCRdb had trimmed the public reads at Q25 with fastp and called clones with MiXCR. Each entry merges the rows of one CDR3 protein and shows their most common DNA and genes. For this entry, the V and J calls and clone size follow TCRdb and not the study's own pipeline. The sample table records some 500,000 distinct CDR3 sequences; approximately 13% of these occur just once. Roughly 10% of the sample belongs to the ten largest clones.

Study-wide findings and limitations: A larger number of public clonotypes was shared among persistent patients (2,741) than among newly diagnosed patients (around 970). Compared with newly diagnosed patients, persistent Graves' disease patients had lower TCR Shannon entropy and fewer highly expanded clones, which suggests clonal expansion. TRBV28, TRBJ1-2 and TRBJ2-5 were preferentially used in persistent disease, while TRBV20-1 and TRBJ2-1 were favored in newly diagnosed disease. Sequencing and analysis were restricted to the TCR beta chain. The authors noted that the small sample size was a limitation that may lower accuracy. Only peripheral blood was studied, because thyroid tissue, the primary lesion, was inaccessible.

This clonotype has a count of ten or more. Its antigen is still unknown. No per-base quality is available; no much larger clone lies one base away. In the germline V gene, CDR1 corresponds to SNHLY and CDR2 to FYNNEI. The CDR3 measures 15 amino acids from cysteine to phenylalanine. Only the CDR3 part of the read is kept: 45 bases, read in frame from the first base. V is reduced by 5 bases and J by 0 bases, leaving a spacing of 13 bases between them. This same sample was also taken into another study, of T cells in Graves' hyperthyroidism and ophthalmopathy. The second publication reports: Stable Graves' hyperthyroidism was defined as no progression to ophthalmopathy during 18 months of follow-up. Hyperthyroidism patients were newly diagnosed, with disease duration under 2 months, and aged 18 to 65 years. Exclusion was applied to patients with uncontrolled infections, other autoimmune diseases, pregnancy or lactation. Diagnoses were established on the basis of clinical symptoms, serum thyroxine and TRAb, thyroid ultrasound, and orbital computed tomography. For the first round of RT-PCR on the TCR CDR3, the HTBI primer set was used together with the Qiagen OneStep RT-PCR kit. Most expanded thyroid clonotypes (frequency above 0.001) were also found in blood, which suggests that blood repertoires may mirror thyroid immune responses. A 13 V-J signature model separated ophthalmopathy from stable hyperthyroidism, with nearly 90% sensitivity and about 81% specificity in cross-validation and 80%/75% in testing. In validation, the model predicted progression to ophthalmopathy with over 60% sensitivity and over 72% specificity, a median of approximately 6.5 months before onset. To identify TCR V-J signatures that set the groups apart, the researchers used a discovery cohort of 90 to 100 patients, made up of 40 to 45 with Graves' ophthalmopathy and around 58 with stable Graves' hyperthyroidism. Prospective prediction of ophthalmopathy was tested in an independent validation cohort of under 20 hyperthyroidism patients and around 16 patients who later progressed to ophthalmopathy. For training and testing, the 100 patients in the discovery cohort were randomly divided in a 7:3 ratio. In addition, the study compared T-cell repertoires in thyroid tissue and in blood from about 6 Graves' hyperthyroidism patients. Once sampling was done, hyperthyroidism patients were given methimazole at a starting dose of 30 mg daily, whereas ophthalmopathy patients were given high-dose intravenous methylprednisolone. Libraries were constructed in a second round of multiplex PCR, after which size selection and purification were performed. Libraries were sequenced paired-end with 100 bp reads on an Illumina HiSeq2000. SOAPnuke was used to process the raw data, removing reads that contained adapters or uncalled bases, had a mean Phred below 15, or lacked an exact match to the constant primer or identifier. COPE v1.2.5 was used to merge high-quality paired reads, and clonotypes were defined as unique nucleotide sequences. Clonotypes were aligned to IMGT TRBV, TRBD and TRBJ reference segments using MiTCR v1.1. The analysis was restricted to V-J combinations with a frequency above 0.0001, which together covered over 99% of the repertoires. A TCS score was defined as the ratio between F50 (clonal expansion) and ExV (chaos), using BLOSUM62-based TCRdist between CDR3 peptides within each V-J. Welch's t-statistics and random forest reduced around 520 V-J features to 10 to 15, which were used in a naive Bayes classifier (R e1071). Sample size was not statistically predetermined, and investigators were not blinded to group allocation. According to the paper, TCR Vbeta CDR3 sequencing was carried out on approximately 140 peripheral blood samples, which came from more than 40 ophthalmopathy, 75 or so hyperthyroidism and some 17 progressor patients.

The sequencing here drew on peripheral blood mononuclear cells (PBMCs), taken at new diagnosis, from a patient treated with antithyroid drugs. This receptor was identified in a man aged 30 to 39 with Graves disease. Donor details come from another sample of the same person, matched by shared clones. The chain was built from TRBV2 and TRBJ1-1, and perhaps TRBD1 as D gene, on 5 matching bases. The CDR3 protein sequence reads: CASSPGTWLNTEAFF. The nucleotide sequence reads as follows: TGTGCCAGCAGTCCCGGGACTTGGCTGAACACTGAAGCTTTCTTT.